This passage covers 23 T cell receptor beta chains from one sample sequenced in a study of shared clonotypes between healthy human individuals. Profiling relied on immunoSEQ multiplex PCR, and the TCRdb table lists in-frame clones only, not all of them. This sample carries hundreds of thousands of clones, roughly 70% of them seen once, and the ten largest clones take approximately 10%. Sample: memory CD4+ T cells sorted from blood. The subset was: CD45RA-negative fraction. These TCRs come from a young man in good health.

The V and J genes are TRBV27 and TRBJ2-7; 7 bases are a match to TRBD1. The CDR3 covers 17 residues. Germline-derived CDR1 and CDR2 are MNHEY and SMNVEV (reference sequence). V was clipped by 3 bases and J by 2 bases; unmatched bases: 13. This CDR3 reads CASSLGTAPHLTYEQYF. The CDR3 DNA sequence: TGTGCCAGCAGTTTGGGGACAGCCCCACATCTCACCTACGAGCAGTACTTC.

The chain employs TRBV5-1 and TRBJ2-7, with D possibly called TRBD1 or TRBD2 (5 bases each). The CDR3 contains 14 residues. Germline loops: CDR1 SGHRS, CDR2 YFSETQ. With 4 bases removed from V and 0 bases from J, the gap between germline ends came to 11 bases. The CDR3 loop is CASSRDASSYEQYF. CDR3 in DNA: TGCGCCAGCAGCCGGGACGCCAGCTCCTACGAGCAGTACTTC.

This clone was detected a few times. The chain recombines TRBV15 with TRBJ1-1; D is possibly TRBD1 (6 bases). Germline V gene data show CDR1 as LNHNV and CDR2 as YYDKDF (reference sequence). The CDR3 contains 16 residues. The ends were cut back, 1 base at V and 7 bases at J, with 19 bases in the middle. The DNA of the CDR3 is TGTGCCACCAGCAGAGTGATGAGAAAGGGGGGAGATGAAGCTTTCTTT. This codes for CATSRVMRKGGDEAFF.

Notes on this clone: The same CDR3 arises from other DNA sequences in this sample as well. The rearrangement joins TRBV10-3 to TRBJ1-2, with a tentative D call TRBD1 (6 bases). Germline V gene lookup returns CDR1 ENHRY and CDR2 SYGVKD. The V end was cut by 2 bases, the J end by 5 bases, with 9 bases between. The CDR3 spans 13 residues. CDR3 region: CAISEATGYGYTF. In nucleotides, the CDR3 is TGTGCCATCAGTGAGGCGACAGGATATGGCTACACCTTC.

This chain uses TRBV5-1 with TRBJ2-5; 10 bases align to TRBD2. CDR1 is SGHRS and CDR2 is YFSETQ in the germline V gene. V was clipped by 6 bases and J by 4 bases; unmatched bases: 9. This CDR3 is built from 15 residues. The CDR3 is CASTNAPSGRETQYF. CDR3 in DNA: TGCGCCAGCACCAACGCCCCTAGCGGGAGAGAGACCCAGTACTTC.

This clone was observed a few times. The chain links TRBV18 to TRBJ1-1; D call uncertain. Trimming took 3 bases from V and 1 from J, leaving 15 bases between them. CDR3 length equals 16 residues. Per germline, CDR1 KGHSH and CDR2 LQKENI. CDR3 DNA: TGTGCCAGCTCACCTTCGATGTTGACGGGGAACACTGAAGCTTTCTTT. Protein: CASSPSMLTGNTEAFF.

The chain joins TRBV27 to TRBJ1-5, with D possibly TRBD1 on 5 matching bases. Trimming removed 5 bases from V and 0 bases from J, with 11 bases in between. Per the germline V gene, CDR1 is MNHEY and CDR2 is SMNVEV (reference sequence). The CDR3 is 15 residues long. The DNA for the CDR3 is TGTGCCAGCAGTCCTCCCGGGGCTAGCAATCAGCCCCAGCATTTT. Protein: CASSPPGASNQPQHF.

This clone was observed once. The J gene is TRBJ1-1, the V gene TRBV5-1; 9 bases map to TRBD1. J gave up 0 bases and V 4 bases, and 7 bases lay outside the gene matches. The CDR3 totals 16 residues. CDR1 is SGHRS and CDR2 is YFSETQ in the germline V gene. The CDR3 sequence is CASSPGQGGMNTEAFF. For the CDR3, the DNA is TGCGCCAGCAGCCCGGGACAGGGCGGCATGAACACTGAAGCTTTCTTT. The full variable domain, its missing parts supplied by reference TRBV5-1 and TRBJ1-1, is KAGVTQTPRYLIKTRGQQVTLSCSPISGHRSVSWYQQTPGQGLQFLFEYFSETQRNKGNFPGRFSGRQFSNSRSEMNVSTLELGDSALYLCASSPGQGGMNTEAFFGQGTRLTVV.

This clone was found a few times. The chain employs TRBV7-2 and TRBJ2-7; the D is unclear. Germline V gene lookup returns CDR1 SGHTA and CDR2 FQGNSA. Trimming took off 4 bases at V and 5 bases at J, with 12 bases between the two ends. CDR3 length: 13 residues. The CDR3 loop is CASSSPVNNEQYF. The CDR3 region has the DNA TGTGCCAGCAGCTCCCCAGTTAATAACGAGCAGTACTTC.

V and J are TRBV6-4 and TRBJ2-1, with 9 bases identical to TRBD2. CDR1 and CDR2 from the germline V gene are MRHNA and SNTAGT. V lost 6 bases, J lost 8 bases, and 5 bases stayed unmatched. The CDR3 spans 13 residues. This CDR3 reads CASSASGIYEQFF. DNA of the CDR3: TGTGCCAGCAGCGCTAGCGGGATATATGAGCAGTTCTTC.

This clone has a handful of counts. The chain employs TRBV5-6 and TRBJ1-2; no reliable D call. The CDR3 spans 19 residues. V lost 1 base and J lost 4, with 26 bases in between. Germline CDR1 and CDR2: SGHDT and YYEEEE. The CDR3 DNA follows: TGTGCCAGCAGCTTGTATGCGGGGTTCGGATTGGAGTCTAGCTATGGCTACACCTTC. Protein product: CASSLYAGFGLESSYGYTF.

The rearrangement uses TRBV2 and TRBJ2-7; D is unclear. The V and J ends lost 4 bases and 1 base respectively, with 2 bases between them. The CDR3 covers 11 residues. The germline gives CDR1 SNHLY, CDR2 FYNNEI. CDR3 bases: TGTGCCAGCAGTGTGTCCTACGAGCAGTACTTC. Protein product: CASSVSYEQYF.

J is TRBJ1-4 and V is TRBV4-1; maybe TRBD1 (6 bases). The CDR3 extends over 15 amino acids. Trimming shortened V by 2 bases and J by 3 bases, and 10 bases separated the two germline ends. The V gene's germline CDR1 is MGHRA and CDR2 YSYEKL. CDR3 region: CASSQTGLANEKLFF. The CDR3 region has the DNA TGCGCCAGCAGCCAAACAGGGTTGGCTAATGAAAAACTGTTTTTT.

The V call is TRBV2, the J call TRBJ2-7; 10 bases agree with TRBD2. The V gene's germline CDR1 is SNHLY and CDR2 FYNNEI. The CDR3 length is 14 residues. J was trimmed by 6 bases and V by 4 bases; bases with no gene match: 6. The CDR3 bases are TGTGCCAGCAGTGTGAGCCTAGCGGGAGCCGAGCAGTACTTC. Amino acid sequence: CASSVSLAGAEQYF.

The chain carries TRBV7-8 and TRBJ2-5; 12 bases map to TRBD1. Germline CDR1 SGHVS, CDR2 FQNEAQ. V gave up 4 bases and J gave up 3 bases; unmatched junction bases: 6. The CDR3 is 16 residues long. The CDR3, as DNA: TGTGCCAGCAGCTCTCAGGGGACAGGGGGCGAAGAGACCCAGTACTTC. This encodes CASSSQGTGGEETQYF.

This clone has only a few counts. The V and J genes are TRBV7-7 and TRBJ2-7; 10 positions match TRBD2. The CDR3 consists of 18 residues. Trimming cost V 3 bases and J 6 bases; bases outside gene matches: 17. Germline lookup yields CDR1 SSHAT and CDR2 FNYEAQ (reference sequence). CDR3 loop: CASSFGKIAGGNPAEQYF. The DNA for the CDR3 is TGTGCCAGCAGCTTTGGGAAGATAGCGGGAGGCAATCCTGCCGAGCAGTACTTC. Together with reference TRBV7-7 and TRBJ2-7, the CDR3 gives the full variable domain: GAGVSQSPRYKVTKRGQDVTLRCDPISSHATLYWYQQALGQGPEFLTYFNYEAQPDKSGLPSDRFSAERPEGSISTLTIQRTEQRDSAMYRCASSFGKIAGGNPAEQYFGPGTRLTVT.

There are a few counts of this clone. CDR3 bases: TGCAGCGCCATTCCTACTAGCAATGAGCAGTTCTTC. Protein sequence: CSAIPTSNEQFF. This chain connects TRBV29-1 to TRBJ2-1; D might be TRBD2 (5 bases). V was trimmed by 7 bases and J by 6 bases, leaving 13 bases between them. The germline gives CDR1 SQVTM, CDR2 ANQGSEA. The CDR3 contains 12 residues.

This sequence joins TRBV11-1 and TRBJ2-3; D is perhaps TRBD2 (6 bases). The ends were cut back, 3 bases at V and 8 bases at J, with 15 bases in the middle. Germline V gene data show CDR1 as SGHAT and CDR2 as FQDESV (reference sequence). The CDR3 loop spans 14 amino acids. The CDR3 bases are TGTGCCAGCAGCTTCGGGGGAGCTGCGGGTACGCAGTATTTT. It translates to CASSFGGAAGTQYF.

The V gene is TRBV27, the J gene TRBJ2-7, with D perhaps matching TRBD1 (6 bases). Trimming stripped 5 bases from V and 4 bases from J, with 15 bases between. The CDR3 extends over 14 amino acids. Germline V CDR1 and CDR2: MNHEY, SMNVEV (reference sequence). The CDR3 nucleotides read TGTGCCAGCAGTCTCTCGGGACAAAATTACGAGCAGTACTTC. It yields the protein CASSLSGQNYEQYF.

This clone was picked up a small number of times. The chain links TRBV5-1 to TRBJ1-1; TRBD1 aligns across 7 bases. Germline-derived CDR1 and CDR2 are SGHRS and YFSETQ. The CDR3 runs 15 residues. After removal of 6 bases from V and 0 bases from J, the junction contained 8 bases not matched to a gene. The CDR3 sequence is CASTRQGHMNTEAFF. CDR3 bases: TGCGCCAGCACGAGACAGGGTCATATGAACACTGAAGCTTTCTTT. The whole variable domain, remainder taken from reference TRBV5-1 and TRBJ1-1, is KAGVTQTPRYLIKTRGQQVTLSCSPISGHRSVSWYQQTPGQGLQFLFEYFSETQRNKGNFPGRFSGRQFSNSRSEMNVSTLELGDSALYLCASTRQGHMNTEAFFGQGTRLTVV.

A word on this clone: Possible read error: a much larger clone is one base away. Other DNA sequences of this sample code for an identical CDR3. The gene calls are TRBV5-1 and TRBJ2-3; the D gene is possibly TRBD1 (6 bases). Trimming cost V 0 bases and J 2 bases, with 10 bases left between them. The length of the CDR3 is 15 residues. Germline loops: CDR1 SGHRS, CDR2 YFSETQ. CDR3: CASSLEQGNTDTQYF. CDR3 DNA: TGCGCCAGCAGCTTGGAGCAGGGGAACACAGATACGCAGTATTTT.

This clone is a singleton in its sample. This chain joins TRBV9 and TRBJ1-4; D unclear. CDR3 length: 15 amino acids. Trimming removed 4 bases at V and 5 bases at J, with 15 bases between. CDR1 is SGDLS and CDR2 is YYNGEE in the germline V gene. This CDR3 reads CASSPPSGGNEKLFF. The CDR3 DNA follows: TGTGCCAGCAGCCCCCCGAGCGGTGGGAATGAAAAACTGTTTTTT.

The V call is TRBV5-1, the J call TRBJ2-6; no firm D call. This CDR3 is 14 amino acids long. CDR1 is SGHRS, CDR2 YFSETQ, per germline. V was cut by 4 bases and J by 1 base, with 6 bases left in between. CDR3 in amino acids: CASSPMSGANVLTF. The CDR3 coding sequence is TGCGCCAGCAGCCCTATGTCTGGGGCCAACGTCCTGACTTTC. The full variable domain, its missing parts supplied by reference TRBV5-1 and TRBJ2-6, is KAGVTQTPRYLIKTRGQQVTLSCSPISGHRSVSWYQQTPGQGLQFLFEYFSETQRNKGNFPGRFSGRQFSNSRSEMNVSTLELGDSALYLCASSPMSGANVLTFGAGSRLTVL.